A selection of T cell receptor beta chains follows, all from one sample in a study of blood T cell repertoires in COVID-19. Generated by immunoSEQ multiplex PCR, the TCRdb table keeps only in-frame clones and is missing some. This sample carries 200,000 to 250,000 clones, around four fifths of them seen once, and the ten largest clones take about 2%. The material sequenced was peripheral blood. These receptors all come from a man aged 30 to 45 who had recovered from COVID-19. Both conserved end residues are part of each CDR3. The D gene is left open where the match is weak. Not all rows give a size; the values are once, few, many and, for expanded clones, a class.

v_gene	abundance	j_gene	d_gene	len	CDR3nt	CDR3aa
TRBV6-1	once	TRBJ2-2	TRBD2	16	TGTGCCAGCAGTGAAGCAGCGGGGGGGAACACCGGGGAGCTGTTTTTT	CASSEAAGGNTGELFF
TRBV13	-	TRBJ1-3	-	15	TGTGCCAGCAGCTTAGGGGCCCGATCTGGAAACACCATATATTTT	CASSLGARSGNTIYF
TRBV9	-	TRBJ1-2	-	12	TGTGCCAGCAGCCCGAATACGGGGGGCTACACCTTC	CASSPNTGGYTF
TRBV5-1	-	TRBJ1-3	TRBD1	16	TGCGCCAGCAGCTTTTCCGGGACAGGGGCCGGAAACACCATATATTTT	CASSFSGTGAGNTIYF
TRBV6-6	once	TRBJ2-1	TRBD1	15	TGTGCCAGCAGTTACGTGGACAGGGAATACAATGAGCAGTTCTTC	CASSYVDREYNEQFF
TRBV3-1/TRBV3-2	-	TRBJ1-1	-	14	TGTGCCAGCAGCCAAGTCTCGGCGGGGACTGAAGCTTTCTTT	CASSQVSAGTEAFF
TRBV9	-	TRBJ2-7	-	14	TGTGCCAGCAGCGTAGGGGGCGGCACCTACGAGCAGTACTTC	CASSVGGGTYEQYF
TRBV2	-	TRBJ1-4	-	14	TGTGCCAGCAGTGAACTTAGTAGTGATGAAAAACTGTTTTTT	CASSELSSDEKLFF
TRBV14	-	TRBJ1-3	-	16	TGTGCCAGCAGCCTTAAGGGGAACAACGCTGGAAACACCATATATTTT	CASSLKGNNAGNTIYF
TRBV7-9	-	TRBJ2-3	TRBD2	16	TGTGCCAGCAGCAACCCGGGGGGGCAATACAAAGATACGCAGTATTTT	CASSNPGGQYKDTQYF
TRBV18	-	TRBJ2-3	-	15	TGTGCCAGCTCACCGAGCGGACAGTCTTTGGATACGCAGTATTTT	CASSPSGQSLDTQYF
TRBV24-1	once	TRBJ2-5	TRBD1	15	TGTGCCACCAGCCTCTGGACAGGGAATTATGAGACCCAGTACTTC	CATSLWTGNYETQYF
TRBV12-5	-	TRBJ2-7	TRBD2	22	TGTGCTAGTGGTTTGGAACCATCACTACTGCTAGCGGGGGGGACGTACTCCTACGAGCAGTACTTC	CASGLEPSLLLAGGTYSYEQYF
TRBV4-2	-	TRBJ2-3	-	16	TGTGCCAGCAGCCAAAACTGGGGGCTTAACACAGATACGCAGTATTTT	CASSQNWGLNTDTQYF
TRBV10-3	-	TRBJ2-5	TRBD2	15	TGTGCCATCAGAGAAAGCGGGGGGTCCTTAGAGACCCAGTACTTC	CAIRESGGSLETQYF
TRBV19	-	TRBJ1-1	-	14	TGTGCCAGTAGCCCCGGGGGTGCGGGGACTGAAGCTTTCTTT	CASSPGGAGTEAFF
TRBV19	-	TRBJ2-1	-	14	TGTGCCAGTAGTCAAGGGGCTTCCTACAATGAGCAGTTCTTC	CASSQGASYNEQFF
TRBV5-3	-	TRBJ2-1	TRBD2	18	TGTGCCAGAAGCCCTGACTGCACTAGCGGGGGGGCGTTGGACGAGCAGTTCTTC	CARSPDCTSGGALDEQFF
TRBV29-1	-	TRBJ1-1	-	13	TGCAGCGTTTCCGGGGATCGGAACACTGAAGCTTTCTTT	CSVSGDRNTEAFF
TRBV5-4	-	TRBJ2-5	TRBD2	15	TGTGCCAGCAGCACGGCCGGGACTAGACAAGAGACCCAGTACTTC	CASSTAGTRQETQYF
TRBV7-2	-	TRBJ2-2	TRBD1	14	TGTGCCAGCAGCTTAGCACGGGGACAGGGAGAGCTGTTTTTT	CASSLARGQGELFF
TRBV5-1	-	TRBJ2-5	TRBD2	14	TGCGCCAGCGCCATAGCGGGGGGGCCAGAGACCCAGTACTTC	CASAIAGGPETQYF
TRBV6-6	-	TRBJ2-2	-	16	TGTGCCAGCAGTTACTCGACGGACGGAGGCACCGGGGAGCTGTTTTTT	CASSYSTDGGTGELFF
TRBV19	-	TRBJ2-3	TRBD1	14	TGTGCCAGTAGTACGGGACAGGGCGCAGATACGCAGTATTTT	CASSTGQGADTQYF
TRBV19	-	TRBJ2-2	-	14	TGTGCCAGTAGTATGGGCAGGGCCAACGGGGAGCTGTTTTTT	CASSMGRANGELFF
TRBV4-2	-	TRBJ2-5	-	14	TGTGCCAGCAGCCAAGACGAGGGCCAAGAGACCCAGTACTTC	CASSQDEGQETQYF
TRBV6-5	-	TRBJ2-6	-	14	TGTGCCAGCAGCCCGACTACTGGGGCCAACGTCCTGACTTTC	CASSPTTGANVLTF
TRBV5-1	-	TRBJ2-2	TRBD2	16	TGCGCCAGCAGCGCACAGTCTAGCGGAAACACCGGGGAGCTGTTTTTT	CASSAQSSGNTGELFF
TRBV18	-	TRBJ1-1	-	14	TGTGCCAGCTCACCAAATCGGGAAAACACTGAAGCTTTCTTT	CASSPNRENTEAFF
TRBV7-9	-	TRBJ2-1	TRBD2	15	TGTGCCAGCAGCCCGACTAGCGGGGCGGTGAATGAGCAGTTCTTC	CASSPTSGAVNEQFF
TRBV10-3	-	TRBJ1-1	TRBD1	11	TGTGCCACCAGGGGGCGCACTGAAGCTTTCTTT	CATRGRTEAFF
TRBV19	-	TRBJ1-5	-	14	TGTGCCAGTAGTCAAGGGGTAGGAAATCAGCCCCAGCATTTT	CASSQGVGNQPQHF
TRBV28	-	TRBJ1-2	-	15	TGTGCCAGCAGTCGTGGGAGTCGGCGGAACTATGGCTACACCTTC	CASSRGSRRNYGYTF
TRBV11-2	-	TRBJ1-2	-	13	TGTGCCAGCAGCTTGGACAGCGACTATGGCTACACCTTC	CASSLDSDYGYTF
TRBV5-5	-	TRBJ1-6	TRBD1	15	TGTGCCAGCAGCTTGGGACAGGGTCTTAATTCACCCCTCCACTTT	CASSLGQGLNSPLHF
TRBV19	-	TRBJ1-2	-	16	TGTGCCAGTAGTATAGGTCGGTGGCAGACTACCTATGGCTACACCTTC	CASSIGRWQTTYGYTF
TRBV28	-	TRBJ1-4	-	14	TGTGCCAGCACCCCCCTTATCTCTAATGAAAAACTGTTTTTT	CASTPLISNEKLFF
TRBV7-9	-	TRBJ2-3	-	13	TGTGCCAGCAGCTTCCCTTACACAGATACGCAGTATTTT	CASSFPYTDTQYF
TRBV7-2	few	TRBJ1-6	TRBD1	14	TGTGCCAGCAGCCGCGACAGGGGTGGATCACCCCTCCACTTT	CASSRDRGGSPLHF
TRBV6-6	-	TRBJ1-1	-	15	TGTGCCAGCAGACGAACCTCAGGGGAGAACACTGAAGCTTTCTTT	CASRRTSGENTEAFF
TRBV5-1	few	TRBJ2-5	TRBD1	15	TGCGCCAGCAGTCTTGGGACAGGGGATTCCGGGACCCAGTACTTC	CASSLGTGDSGTQYF
TRBV2	-	TRBJ1-5	-	15	TGTGCCAGCACCCCTTCGACTCTTAGCAATCAGCCCCAGCATTTT	CASTPSTLSNQPQHF
TRBV28	-	TRBJ2-5	-	13	TGTGCCAGCAGTTCCCTATCTCAAGAGACCCAGTACTTC	CASSSLSQETQYF
TRBV11-2	-	TRBJ2-3	TRBD2	17	TGTGCCAGCAGCTTAGTACGCCAAGGGAGGGGCACAGATACGCAGTATTTT	CASSLVRQGRGTDTQYF
TRBV6-5	few	TRBJ2-4	TRBD1	14	TGTGCCAGCAGCAAGGGGACAGGGGAAGCCATTCAGTACTTC	CASSKGTGEAIQYF
TRBV28	-	TRBJ2-5	-	15	TGTGCCAGCAGTCCTCTTCCTCCTCTACAAGAGACCCAGTACTTC	CASSPLPPLQETQYF
TRBV5-5	-	TRBJ2-5	TRBD2	14	TGTGCCAGCAGCTTGGCCGGGGGGGAGGTTACCCAGTACTTC	CASSLAGGEVTQYF
TRBV3-1/TRBV3-2	-	TRBJ1-3	-	15	TGTGCCAGCAGCCAAGATCTCTTAGTTGGAAACACCATATATTTT	CASSQDLLVGNTIYF
TRBV5-4	-	TRBJ2-2	-	14	TGTGCCAGCAGCTTCAGGGGCGCATCGGGGGAGCTGTTTTTT	CASSFRGASGELFF
TRBV28	-	TRBJ2-3	TRBD2	16	TGTGCCAGCAGTTCGATTGTGAGCGGGGGGGGAGATACGCAGTATTTT	CASSSIVSGGGDTQYF
TRBV7-9	-	TRBJ2-7	TRBD2	13	TGTGCCAGCAGCTTAGGGGAGGGACTCGAGCAGTACTTC	CASSLGEGLEQYF